The source of this T cell receptor beta chain is a study of cytomegalovirus exposure and HLA in healthy donors. Germline-derived CDR1 and CDR2 are SGHTA and FQGNSA. V was pared by 2 bases and J by 7 bases, with 8 bases of the junction left unmatched. The CDR3 consists of 15 residues. Assay used: immunoSEQ multiplex PCR; TCRdb lists only in-frame clones, some missing. The table has about 89,000 clones, less than 90% seen once. This receptor was identified in a woman under 30 in good health and CMV-seropositive. The chain recombines TRBV7-2 with TRBJ2-7; 10 nucleotides line up with TRBD2. Material: PBMCs. CDR3 loop: CASSLLSGGAREQYF. The CDR3 DNA is TGTGCCAGCAGCTTATTAAGCGGGGGGGCCCGGGAGCAGTACTTC. Filled out from reference TRBV7-2 and TRBJ2-7, the complete variable domain reads GAGVSQSPSNKVTEKGKDVELRCDPISGHTALYWYRQSLGQGLEFLIYFQGNSAPDKSGLPSDRFSAERTGGSVSTLTIQRTQQEDSAVYLCASSLLSGGAREQYFGPGTRLTVT.